This TCR beta chain was profiled in a study of control samples from healthy donors and cancer patients. The table came from immunoSEQ multiplex PCR; TCRdb's copy has only in-frame clones and leaves some out. This table has 100,000 to 150,000 clones, about 92% appearing once. CDR3 length: 16 residues. Germline values: CDR1 MNHEY, CDR2 SMNVEV (reference sequence). V lost 5 bases, J lost 5 bases, and 21 bases lay in between. This clone showed up just a few times. This chain joins TRBV27 and TRBJ2-5; D tentatively reads TRBD1 or TRBD2 (6 bases each). The receptor comes from a woman in her forties or fifties in good health. The specimen sequenced was blood. This CDR3 reads CASSPDRVRRGETQYF. In nucleotides, the CDR3 is TGTGCCAGCAGTCCGGACCGGGTCCGGAGGGGGGAGACCCAGTACTTC.